This entry lists 31 T cell receptor beta chains sequenced from one sample in a study of cytomegalovirus exposure and HLA in healthy donors. PCR was performed using 60 Vbeta and 13 Jbeta primers. Clones were sequenced by immunoSEQ multiplex PCR, and TCRdb holds only the in-frame ones, with some missing. The sample lists approximately 84,000 clones; just under 80% were seen once. Sequenced input: PBMCs. Every receptor here comes from a male donor in good health and CMV-seropositive.

This chain uses TRBV5-4 with TRBJ2-2; 12 bases map to TRBD1. The CDR3 covers 17 residues. Germline CDR1 is SGHNT and CDR2 is YYREEE (reference sequence). V lost 4 bases to trimming and J lost 1 base; unmatched junction nucleotides: 5. CDR3 coding DNA: TGTGCCAGCAGCCGAGGGACAGGGGGCGGGAACACCGGGGAGCTGTTTTTT. Residues: CASSRGTGGGNTGELFF. The full variable domain, its missing parts supplied by reference TRBV5-4 and TRBJ2-2, is ETGVTQSPTHLIKTRGQQVTLRCSSQSGHNTVSWYQQALGQGPQFIFQYYREEENGRGNFPPRFSGLQFPNYSSELNVNALELDDSALYLCASSRGTGGGNTGELFFGEGSRLTVL.

This clone was recorded a few times. The chain recombines TRBV7-3 with TRBJ2-3, with TRBD2 matching 10 bases. The length of the CDR3 is 17 residues. Germline V gene lookup returns CDR1 SGHTA and CDR2 FQGTGA. J gave up 1 base and V 5 bases, and 9 bases lay outside the gene matches. CDR3 in amino acids: CASSPSPLAGGTDTQYF. The CDR3 DNA sequence: TGTGCCAGCAGCCCCAGCCCCCTAGCGGGAGGCACAGATACGCAGTATTTT.

This clone was counted between two and nine times. The DNA of the CDR3 is TGTGCCAGCTCACTACAGCAAGAGACCCAGTACTTC. Its protein is CASSLQQETQYF. This chain joins TRBV18 and TRBJ2-5; D is unclear. CDR3 length: 12 amino acids. V lost 4 bases and J 2 bases, leaving 5 bases between the germline ends. Looked up from germline, CDR1 is KGHSH and CDR2 is LQKENI.

This CDR3 reads CASSNGQGAAQETQYF. As DNA, the CDR3 is TGTGCCAGTAGTAACGGACAGGGCGCTGCTCAGGAGACCCAGTACTTC. J is TRBJ2-5 and V is TRBV19, with 8 bases aligning to TRBD1. The CDR3 totals 16 residues. After removal of 4 bases from V and 5 bases from J, the junction contained 12 bases not matched to a gene. Germline V lookup: CDR1 LNHDA, CDR2 SQIVND (reference sequence).

This rearrangement joins TRBV4-2 to TRBJ1-5, with 8 bases identical to TRBD1. The CDR3 contains 16 residues. V lost 0 bases and J lost 7; bases outside the gene matches: 8. The germline V gene has CDR1 LGHNA and CDR2 YNFKEQ. The DNA for the CDR3 is TGTGCCAGCAGCCAAGATGGGCAGGGGGCAAAACAGCCCCAGCATTTT. Its translation: CASSQDGQGAKQPQHF.

V gene TRBV6-5 combines with J gene TRBJ2-5; TRBD2 matches at 8 bases. Judging by the DNA end, TRBJ2-7 fits better; the J call may be wrong. The CDR3 consists of 15 residues. Germline CDR1 MNHEY, CDR2 SVGAGI. The CDR3 DNA is TGTGCCGGCTTGTGGGGGACTAGTGTTTCCTACGAGCAGTACTTC. This sequence encodes CAGLWGTSVSYEQYF.

The chain recombines TRBV7-2 with TRBJ2-5, with TRBD2 matching over 8 bases. CDR3 length equals 17 residues. Germline CDR1 is SGHTA and CDR2 is FQGNSA. Trimming cost V 4 bases and J 5 bases; bases outside gene matches: 15. DNA for the CDR3: TGTGCCAGCAGCTCAAGGCGGGGGGCGGGAGTCTGGGAGACCCAGTACTTC. Amino acid sequence: CASSSRRGAGVWETQYF.

CDR3 DNA: TGCAGCGTGGAGACCGGAGAAGTTGGCTACACCTTC. Residues: CSVETGEVGYTF. The chain couples TRBV29-1 to TRBJ1-2; no clear D gene. This CDR3 is built from 12 residues. The V end was cut by 6 bases, the J end by 7 bases, with 15 bases between. The germline V gene encodes CDR1 SQVTM and CDR2 ANQGSEA.

The V and J genes are TRBV21-1 and TRBJ2-3; the D call in the table, TRBD1, was not verified against the DNA. TRBV21-1 is noted as a pseudogene. CDR3 size: 16 residues. The CDR3 here is CASSSSRDSHTDTQYF. The CDR3 DNA is TGTGCCAGCAGCAGCAGCCGGGACAGCCACACAGATACGCAGTATTTT.

J is TRBJ2-5 and V is TRBV18; a weak D match, TRBD1 (7 bases). This CDR3 region has 17 residues. Germline V CDR1 and CDR2: KGHSH, LQKENI. V was shortened by 6 bases and J by 6 bases, with 26 bases between the two germline ends. Here the CDR3 reads CASSPNGQGGAEKTQYF. The DNA of the CDR3 is TGTGCCAGCTCGCCCAATGGTCAGGGGGGCGCTGAGAAGACCCAGTACTTC.

The chain links TRBV10-3 to TRBJ1-2; TRBD1 matches 7 bases. The CDR3 has 12 amino acids. With V trimmed by 10 bases and J by 7 bases, 9 bases remained unmatched. Germline loops: CDR1 ENHRY, CDR2 SYGVKD. CDR3 in amino acids: CATVQTGSGYTF. CDR3 bases: TGTGCCACCGTACAGACAGGGTCTGGCTACACCTTC.

The chain employs TRBV4-1 and TRBJ2-1, with D maybe TRBD1 (5 bases). The V and J ends lost 5 bases and 9 bases respectively, with 14 bases between them. Germline-derived CDR1 and CDR2 are MGHRA and YSYEKL. The CDR3 extends over 13 amino acids. The CDR3: CASSSIQGFEQFF. For the CDR3, the DNA is TGCGCCAGCAGCTCAATTCAGGGTTTTGAGCAGTTCTTC.

This clone was seen once. CDR3 in DNA: TGTGCCAGCAGCCGTGCAGGGCGGAACACTGAAGCTTTCTTT. Translated, it gives CASSRAGRNTEAFF. The chain carries TRBV14 and TRBJ1-1, with D possibly matching TRBD1 (5 bases). CDR3 length: 14 residues. Trimming removed 4 bases from V and 1 base from J, with 10 bases in between. CDR1 is SGHDN and CDR2 is FVKESK in the germline V gene.

This clone has only a few counts. V is TRBV5-1 and J is TRBJ1-4; 9 bases agree with TRBD1. Unmatched junction bases numbered 2, after V lost 4 bases and J lost 4 bases. Germline values: CDR1 SGHRS, CDR2 YFSETQ. This CDR3 spans 14 amino acids. CDR3 in amino acids: CASSQGQGNEKLFF. CDR3 nucleotide sequence: TGCGCCAGCAGCCAGGGACAGGGTAATGAAAAACTGTTTTTT.

The chain carries TRBV9 and TRBJ2-3, with a weak D call TRBD2 (6 bases). Germline V gene data show CDR1 as SGDLS and CDR2 as YYNGEE. This CDR3 has 15 amino acids. With 0 bases removed from V and 4 bases from J, the gap between germline ends came to 12 bases. CDR3 residues: CASSVGTGVSDTQYF. The CDR3 nucleotides are TGTGCCAGCAGCGTAGGTACGGGAGTCTCAGATACGCAGTATTTT.

The chain joins TRBV6-5 to TRBJ1-5, with D perhaps matching TRBD1 (5 bases). Trimming removed 2 bases at V and 10 bases at J, with 12 bases between. Germline lookup yields CDR1 MNHEY and CDR2 SVGAGI. This CDR3 has 13 amino acids. DNA for the CDR3: TGTGCCAGCAGTTACCCCGGGGGGGGACCCCAGCATTTT. It translates to CASSYPGGGPQHF.

The chain recombines TRBV7-2 with TRBJ1-1, with 9 positions matching TRBD1. The CDR3 runs to 15 residues. The J segment lost 1 base and the V segment lost 5 bases, leaving 5 bases of the junction unmatched. Germline values: CDR1 SGHTA, CDR2 FQGNSA. The CDR3 spells CASSRDRVANTEAFF. The DNA for the CDR3 is TGTGCCAGCAGCCGGGACAGGGTTGCGAACACTGAAGCTTTCTTT.

J is TRBJ1-2 and V is TRBV7-6, with a weak D call TRBD1 (6 bases). V was pared by 5 bases and J by 6 bases, with 25 bases between. This CDR3 contains 17 residues. CDR1 SGHVS and CDR2 FNYEAQ come from the germline V gene. The CDR3 loop reads CASSPGTSTGIEDGYTF. CDR3 sequence (DNA): TGTGCCAGCAGCCCCGGGACCTCTACAGGGATAGAAGATGGCTACACCTTC.

This sequence joins TRBV5-1 and TRBJ1-2; TRBD1 agrees at 8 bases. There are 13 residues in the CDR3. V dropped 4 bases and J dropped 3; count of bases not matched to a gene: 2. Germline V gene lookup returns CDR1 SGHRS and CDR2 YFSETQ. CDR3 loop: CASSATGDYGYTF. DNA of the CDR3: TGCGCCAGCAGCGCGACAGGGGACTATGGCTACACCTTC.

The rearrangement uses TRBV10-3 and TRBJ2-2; TRBD1 agrees at 9 bases. The J segment lost 6 bases and the V segment lost 2 bases, leaving 4 bases of the junction unmatched. This CDR3 is built from 15 residues. CDR1 ENHRY and CDR2 SYGVKD come from the germline V gene. CDR3 nucleotide sequence: TGTGCCATCAGTGAGACAGGGGGCGCCCCCGGGGAGCTGTTTTTT. It translates to CAISETGGAPGELFF.

The gene calls are TRBV7-9 and TRBJ2-1; no clear D. Germline CDR1 is SEHNR and CDR2 is FQNEAQ (reference sequence). The CDR3 has 12 residues. The CDR3 DNA is TGTGTCGAACTTCTTCTTGACAATGAGCAGTTCTTC. This codes for CVELLLDNEQFF.

The V and J genes are TRBV4-3 and TRBJ2-7; D not certain. The CDR3 runs 12 residues. The germline V and J ends were trimmed by 4 bases and 4 bases, with 8 bases remaining between them. From germline, CDR1 is LGHNA and CDR2 YSLEER. The CDR3 is CASSPEVYEQYF. The CDR3 bases are TGCGCCAGCAGCCCCGAGGTATACGAGCAGTACTTC.

This chain connects TRBV25-1 to TRBJ2-1; TRBD2 agrees at 9 bases. CDR1 is MGHDK and CDR2 is SYGVNS in the germline V gene. Trimming took 8 bases from V and 9 from J; bases not matched to a gene: 23. The CDR3 has 18 amino acids. The CDR3 DNA reads as TGTGCCAGCTCACCTTCGGTAGCGGGAGTTAAGGTTCTTGCTGAGCAGTTCTTC. Amino acid sequence: CASSPSVAGVKVLAEQFF.

J is TRBJ2-7 and V is TRBV5-1; TRBD1 agrees at 8 bases. This CDR3 is 14 amino acids long. The V gene's germline CDR1 is SGHRS and CDR2 YFSETQ. V lost 4 bases to trimming and J lost 4 bases; unmatched junction nucleotides: 7. The DNA for the CDR3 is TGCGCCAGCAGCACGAACGGACAGGGATACGAGCAGTACTTC. As protein: CASSTNGQGYEQYF.

This rearrangement joins TRBV28 to TRBJ2-3, with 10 bases matching TRBD2. Germline CDR1 and CDR2: MDHEN and SYDVKM. The CDR3 has 15 residues. J lost 8 bases, V lost 2 bases, and 7 bases had no gene match. The CDR3 DNA reads as TGTGCCAGCAGTTTAAACAGCGGGAGGGCCGGTACGCAGTATTTT. Its translation: CASSLNSGRAGTQYF. Together with reference TRBV28 and TRBJ2-3, the CDR3 gives the full variable domain: DVKVTQSSRYLVKRTGEKVFLECVQDMDHENMFWYRQDPGLGLRLIYFSYDVKMKEKGDIPEGYSVSREKKERFSLILESASTNQTSMYLCASSLNSGRAGTQYFGPGTRLTVL.

The chain couples TRBV2 to TRBJ2-2; 7 nucleotides line up with TRBD1. CDR1 is SNHLY, CDR2 FYNNEI, per germline. CDR3 length equals 13 residues. J gave up 3 bases and V 9 bases, and 4 bases lay outside the gene matches. CDR3 sequence (DNA): TGTGCCAGACAGGGGAAGTACACCGGGGAGCTGTTTTTT. This encodes CARQGKYTGELFF.

The J gene is TRBJ2-5, the V gene TRBV5-1; 12 positions agree with TRBD2. The DNA end is more similar to TRBJ2-7, so the J call may be wrong. CDR3 size: 14 residues. Germline V gives CDR1 SGHRS, CDR2 YFSETQ. The CDR3 DNA is TGCGCCAGCACCCCCGGGACTAGCGGGCACGAGCAGTACTTC. It translates to CASTPGTSGHEQYF.

The rearrangement joins TRBV7-2 to TRBJ1-5; D is undetermined. The CDR3 is 13 amino acids. V was pared by 2 bases and J by 5 bases, with 7 bases between. Germline loops: CDR1 SGHTA, CDR2 FQGNSA. CDR3 sequence: CASSLLLDQPQHF. The CDR3 DNA reads TGTGCCAGCAGCTTACTATTAGATCAGCCCCAGCATTTT.

V gene TRBV29-1 combines with J gene TRBJ2-7; D is unresolved. Germline lookup yields CDR1 SQVTM and CDR2 ANQGSEA. The CDR3 totals 13 residues. The germline V and J ends were trimmed by 5 bases and 11 bases, with 22 bases remaining between them. The CDR3 DNA reads TGCAGCGTTATTGGTCTCGAGCGTTTGCGTGAGTACTTC. It translates to CSVIGLERLREYF.

The V and J genes are TRBV7-7 and TRBJ2-1, with TRBD2 matching over 11 bases. The CDR3 is made up of 16 amino acids. Germline CDR1 is SSHAT and CDR2 is FNYEAQ (reference sequence). Trimming cost V 1 base and J 5 bases; bases outside gene matches: 4. The CDR3 nucleotides are TGTGCCAGCAGCTTAGGGGGGACTAGCGGACACAATGAGCAGTTCTTC. Its translation is CASSLGGTSGHNEQFF.

A few counts support this clone. The chain links TRBV10-2 to TRBJ2-1; TRBD2 matches 11 bases. V lost 2 bases, J lost 9 bases, and 12 bases stayed unmatched. The CDR3 loop spans 17 amino acids. In germline, CDR1 is WSHSY, CDR2 SAAADI. The CDR3 region has the DNA TGCGCCAGCAGTGAGCCAGCACTAGCGGGAGATTTTGGTGAGCAGTTCTTC. Protein product: CASSEPALAGDFGEQFF.